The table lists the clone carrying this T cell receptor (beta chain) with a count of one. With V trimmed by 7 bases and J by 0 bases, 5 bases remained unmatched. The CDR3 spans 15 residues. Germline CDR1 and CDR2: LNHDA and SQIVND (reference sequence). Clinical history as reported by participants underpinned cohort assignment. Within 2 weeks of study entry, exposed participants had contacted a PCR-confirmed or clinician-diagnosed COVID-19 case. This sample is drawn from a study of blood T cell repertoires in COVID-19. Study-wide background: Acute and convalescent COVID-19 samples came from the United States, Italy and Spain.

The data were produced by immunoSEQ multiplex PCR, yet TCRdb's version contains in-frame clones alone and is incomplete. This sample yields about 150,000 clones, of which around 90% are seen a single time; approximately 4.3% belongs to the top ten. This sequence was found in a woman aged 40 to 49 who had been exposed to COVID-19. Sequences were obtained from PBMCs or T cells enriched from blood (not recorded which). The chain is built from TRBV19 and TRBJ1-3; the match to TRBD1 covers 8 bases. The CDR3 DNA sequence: TGTGCCAGTACCCCGGGACAGGCCTCTGGAAACACCATATATTTT. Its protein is CASTPGQASGNTIYF.